These 27 T cell receptor beta chains share one sample of origin, sequenced in a study of cytomegalovirus exposure and HLA in healthy donors. PCR primers comprised 60 Vbeta and 13 Jbeta primers. Profiling relied on immunoSEQ multiplex PCR, and the TCRdb table lists in-frame clones only, not all of them. The data hold some 140,000 clones, with around three quarters observed a single time. The sample was PBMCs. The receptors derive from a man in his late teens or twenties in good health and CMV-seronegative.

The chain recombines TRBV9 with TRBJ2-1; 9 bases match TRBD2. This CDR3 has 15 residues. The germline V gene encodes CDR1 SGDLS and CDR2 YYNGEE. The V and J ends lost 0 bases and 9 bases, in that order; junction bases with no gene match: 7. The DNA for the CDR3 is TGTGCCAGCAGCGTAGCGGCGGGGGGGCGTCCTGAGCAGTTCTTC. Protein: CASSVAAGGRPEQFF.

The DNA for the CDR3 is TGTGCCAGCAGTTCCTCCCCGAGTGGACTAGCGGGGAGAGAGACCCAGTACTTC. Translating it yields CASSSSPSGLAGRETQYF. This chain links TRBV4-2 with TRBJ2-5; 12 bases agree with TRBD2. Germline CDR1 LGHNA, CDR2 YNFKEQ. Trimming removed 6 bases from V and 4 bases from J; junction bases left unmatched: 15. The CDR3 spans 18 residues.

This clone came up once. V and J are TRBV4-1 and TRBJ2-7; 11 positions match TRBD1. The CDR3 totals 20 residues. J lost 0 bases, V lost 3 bases, and 16 bases had no gene match. The V gene's germline CDR1 is MGHRA and CDR2 YSYEKL. The CDR3 DNA reads TGCGCCAGCAGCCAGGGTGGGACAGGGGGACCAATCTCAAGCTCCTACGAGCAGTACTTC. Its protein product is CASSQGGTGGPISSSYEQYF.

This chain uses TRBV11-1 with TRBJ1-1, with 7 bases aligning to TRBD1. Germline V gives CDR1 SGHAT, CDR2 FQDESV (reference sequence). This CDR3 region has 15 residues. The J segment lost 5 bases and the V segment lost 1 base, leaving 7 bases of the junction unmatched. CDR3: CASSLGLAGGTEAFF. CDR3 DNA: TGTGCCAGCAGCTTAGGTCTTGCAGGGGGGACTGAAGCTTTCTTT.

The chain is built from TRBV18 and TRBJ1-6, with 8 bases aligning to TRBD1. V was pared by 5 bases and J by 4 bases, with 10 bases of the junction left unmatched. CDR1 KGHSH and CDR2 LQKENI come from the germline V gene. The CDR3 is made up of 17 amino acids. The CDR3 DNA sequence: TGTGCCAGCTCAAAGCCGGGACAGGCTCGTTATAATTCACCCCTCCACTTT. Translating gives CASSKPGQARYNSPLHF.

The chain recombines TRBV7-6 with TRBJ1-2; D might be TRBD1 (6 bases). This CDR3 region has 13 residues. CDR1 is SGHVS and CDR2 is FNYEAQ in the germline V gene. Deletions cut 2 bases from V and 8 bases from J, with 12 bases between. In DNA form, the CDR3 reads TGTGCCAGCAGCTTACCAGGGGTGGACGGCTACACCTTC. Protein sequence: CASSLPGVDGYTF. Combining the CDR3 with reference TRBV7-6 and TRBJ1-2 gives the whole variable domain GAGVSQSPRYKVTKRGQDVALRCDPISGHVSLYWYRQALGQGPEFLTYFNYEAQQDKSGLPNDRFSAERPEGSISTLTIQRTEQRDSAMYRCASSLPGVDGYTFGSGTRLTVV.

This clone was observed a handful of times. V usage is TRBV9 and J usage is TRBJ1-2, with 7 bases matching TRBD1. CDR1 is SGDLS and CDR2 is YYNGEE in the germline V gene. With V trimmed by 0 bases and J by 7 bases, 3 bases remained unmatched. The CDR3 sequence is 13 residues long. CDR3 sequence reads: CASSVGAGGGYTF. DNA for the CDR3: TGTGCCAGCAGCGTAGGGGCAGGGGGTGGCTACACCTTC.

V and J are TRBV19 and TRBJ1-1; D is uncertain. CDR3 length: 12 residues. CDR1 and CDR2 (germline): LNHDA, SQIVND (reference sequence). The V gene lost 5 bases and the J gene lost 11 bases, with 15 bases spanning the gap. The CDR3 loop is CASSSPPRRAFF. CDR3 nucleotides: TGTGCCAGTAGTTCCCCGCCGAGGAGGGCTTTCTTT.

J is TRBJ2-4 and V is TRBV2, with a possible D match to TRBD1 (6 bases). Germline V gene sequence: CDR1 SNHLY, CDR2 FYNNEI. CDR3 length: 14 amino acids. The V and J ends lost 2 bases and 1 base respectively, with 6 bases between them. The CDR3 reads CASSEQGAKNIQYF. In nucleotides, the CDR3 is TGTGCCAGCAGTGAACAGGGGGCCAAAAACATTCAGTACTTC. Drawing the rest from reference TRBV2 and TRBJ2-4, the complete variable domain is EPEVTQTPSHQVTQMGQEVILRCVPISNHLYFYWYRQILGQKVEFLVSFYNNEISEKSEIFDDQFSVERPDGSNFTLKIRSTKLEDSAMYFCASSEQGAKNIQYFGAGTRLSVL.

The rearrangement links TRBV18 to TRBJ1-3; D is possibly TRBD1 (6 bases). Germline V gives CDR1 KGHSH, CDR2 LQKENI. This CDR3 has 15 residues. V gave up 8 bases and J gave up 0 bases, with 14 bases separating them. The CDR3 loop reads CASHGQFLSGNTIYF. The CDR3 nucleotides are TGTGCCAGCCATGGACAGTTCCTCTCTGGAAACACCATATATTTT.

The gene calls are TRBV18 and TRBJ2-1; TRBD1 agrees at 8 bases. Trimming removed 5 bases from V and 6 bases from J; junction bases left unmatched: 3. CDR3 length: 13 residues. CDR1 and CDR2 from the germline V gene are KGHSH and LQKENI. The CDR3 region is CASSGRGLNEQFF. For the CDR3, the DNA is TGTGCCAGCTCAGGCAGGGGGCTCAATGAGCAGTTCTTC.

The CDR3: CASTGTGNGETQYF. The CDR3 nucleotides read TGTGCCAGTACCGGGACAGGGAACGGAGAGACCCAGTACTTC. The chain uses TRBV19 and TRBJ2-5; 9 nucleotides line up with TRBD1. V was pared by 7 bases and J by 4 bases, with 7 bases of the junction left unmatched. The CDR3 runs to 14 residues. Per the germline V gene, CDR1 is LNHDA and CDR2 is SQIVND (reference sequence).

This clone was detected once. The rearrangement uses TRBV5-4 and TRBJ1-5; D is possibly TRBD1 (6 bases). V was pared by 2 bases and J by 2 bases, with 11 bases between. The CDR3 extends over 15 amino acids. The V gene's germline CDR1 is SGHNT and CDR2 YYREEE (reference sequence). The CDR3 sequence is CASSLMGAGNQPQHF. In DNA form, the CDR3 reads TGTGCCAGCAGCTTAATGGGGGCCGGCAATCAGCCCCAGCATTTT.

V and J are TRBV10-3 and TRBJ1-2; 8 nucleotides match TRBD1. With V trimmed by 8 bases and J by 0 bases, 5 bases remained unmatched. Germline V gene data show CDR1 as ENHRY and CDR2 as SYGVKD. This CDR3 is 14 amino acids long. The CDR3 spells CAIEQGAPNYGYTF. The CDR3, as DNA: TGTGCCATCGAGCAGGGGGCCCCTAACTATGGCTACACCTTC.

V usage is TRBV7-2 and J usage is TRBJ1-2; D is possibly TRBD1 (5 bases). Germline V CDR1 and CDR2: SGHTA, FQGNSA. Between the trimmed V and J ends, which lost 2 bases and 8 bases, there was a span of 12 bases. This CDR3 region has 13 residues. CDR3 coding DNA: TGTGCCAGCAGCTTAACGACAGACACGGGCTACACCTTC. Its protein is CASSLTTDTGYTF.

For the CDR3, the DNA is TGTGCCAGCTCACCTAATTCAGGACTAGGTCGTGAGCAGTTCTTC. Residues: CASSPNSGLGREQFF. This sequence joins TRBV18 and TRBJ2-1, with TRBD2 matching 7 bases. The germline V gene has CDR1 KGHSH and CDR2 LQKENI. The CDR3 has 15 residues. Unmatched junction bases numbered 11, after V lost 3 bases and J lost 9 bases. The entire variable domain, with the rest obtained from reference TRBV18 and TRBJ2-1, is as follows: NAGVMQNPRHLVRRRGQEARLRCSPMKGHSHVYWYRQLPEEGLKFMVYLQKENIIDESGMPKERFSAEFPKEGPSILRIQQVVRGDSAAYFCASSPNSGLGREQFFGPGTRLTVL.

The rearrangement joins TRBV15 to TRBJ1-2; weak D call: TRBD1 (6 bases). The CDR3 has 14 amino acids. V lost 0 bases to trimming and J lost 6 bases, with 11 bases between them. Germline V gene data show CDR1 as LNHNV and CDR2 as YYDKDF (reference sequence). The CDR3, as DNA: TGTGCCACCAGCAGAGATCACAGGGTAGATGGCTACACCTTC. The encoded protein is CATSRDHRVDGYTF.

The V gene is TRBV5-1, the J gene TRBJ2-1; TRBD2 matches 11 bases. The J segment lost 2 bases and the V segment lost 5 bases, leaving 9 bases of the junction unmatched. CDR3 size: 17 residues. Germline values: CDR1 SGHRS, CDR2 YFSETQ. Here the CDR3 DNA reads TGCGCCAGCAGTGCCGGGACTAGCGGAATAACCTACAATGAGCAGTTCTTC. As protein: CASSAGTSGITYNEQFF.

The chain carries TRBV5-8 and TRBJ1-5; D remains unclear. The germline V gene encodes CDR1 SGHTS and CDR2 YDEGEE. CDR3 length: 16 amino acids. Trimming removed 2 bases from V and 6 bases from J, with 18 bases in between. The CDR3 is CASSLALTGVTQPQHF. In DNA, the CDR3 is TGTGCCAGCAGCTTAGCCCTTACCGGGGTCACTCAGCCCCAGCATTTT.

The V gene is TRBV6-6, the J gene TRBJ1-2, with 8 bases identical to TRBD1. The CDR3 sequence is 15 residues long. J gave up 4 bases and V 10 bases, and 14 bases lay outside the gene matches. The germline V gene encodes CDR1 MNHNY and CDR2 SVGAGI (reference sequence). The CDR3 DNA reads TGTGCCACGTTAGGAGCCGGACAGGGTCCCTATGGCTACACCTTC. The encoded protein is CATLGAGQGPYGYTF.

J is TRBJ2-7 and V is TRBV30; 9 nucleotides agree with TRBD1. With 1 base clipped from V and 2 bases from J, the junction kept 6 bases outside the gene matches. Germline-derived CDR1 and CDR2 are GTSNPN and SVGIG (reference sequence). This CDR3 has 15 residues. For the CDR3, the DNA is TGTGCCTGGAGTGGACTCGGGACAGGGCCCTACGAGCAGTACTTC. It translates to CAWSGLGTGPYEQYF.

This chain links TRBV7-2 with TRBJ2-3; D is unclear. The length of the CDR3 is 14 residues. V lost 4 bases to trimming and J lost 1 base, with 9 bases between them. CDR1 SGHTA and CDR2 FQGNSA come from the germline V gene. CDR3 bases: TGTGCCAGCAGCTCTATCTTCGGCACAGATACGCAGTATTTT. It encodes CASSSIFGTDTQYF.

The V gene is TRBV30, the J gene TRBJ1-2; no reliable D call. Germline CDR1 GTSNPN, CDR2 SVGIG (reference sequence). This CDR3 is built from 15 residues. Trimming took off 1 base at V and 5 bases at J, with 17 bases between the two ends. The DNA of the CDR3 is TGTGCCTGGAGTGAGGTTCTACCGAGGGTGTATGGCTACACCTTC. This translates into CAWSEVLPRVYGYTF. Together with reference TRBV30 and TRBJ1-2, the CDR3 gives the full variable domain: SQTIHQWPATLVQPVGSPLSLECTVEGTSNPNLYWYRQAAGRGLQLLFYSVGIGQISSEVPQNLSASRPQDRQFILSSKKLLLSDSGFYLCAWSEVLPRVYGYTFGSGTRLTVV.

V usage is TRBV4-2 and J usage is TRBJ1-2; D gene unclear. Between the trimmed V and J ends, which lost 0 bases and 0 bases, there was a span of 8 bases. The CDR3 contains 15 residues. Looked up from germline, CDR1 is LGHNA and CDR2 is YNFKEQ. DNA of the CDR3: TGTGCCAGCAGCCAAGAGCTCGGAGCTAACTATGGCTACACCTTC. Its translation is CASSQELGANYGYTF.

V gene TRBV5-1 combines with J gene TRBJ1-3, with 7 bases aligning to TRBD1. Trimming cost V 2 bases and J 3 bases; bases outside gene matches: 2. Germline CDR1 and CDR2: SGHRS and YFSETQ. CDR3 length: 14 residues. The CDR3: CASSLQGYGNTIYF. The CDR3 DNA is TGCGCCAGCAGCTTACAGGGGTATGGAAACACCATATATTTT.

The chain carries TRBV15 and TRBJ2-5; 8 bases are a match to TRBD2. V lost 1 base and J lost 5; bases outside the gene matches: 3. From germline, CDR1 is LNHNV and CDR2 YYDKDF (reference sequence). CDR3 length: 14 residues. The CDR3 loop reads CATSRVPGGETQYF. CDR3 nucleotide sequence: TGTGCCACCAGCAGAGTTCCGGGAGGGGAGACCCAGTACTTC.

The chain is built from TRBV19 and TRBJ2-2; D possibly corresponds to TRBD2 (5 bases). V lost 3 bases and J 5 bases, leaving 10 bases between the germline ends. In germline, CDR1 is LNHDA, CDR2 SQIVND (reference sequence). The CDR3 length is 14 residues. DNA of the CDR3: TGTGCCAGTAGTATTTTTGGAGGAACCGGGGAGCTGTTTTTT. Its translation: CASSIFGGTGELFF.